This TCR beta chain came from a study of low-dose radiotherapy and immunotherapy resistance in tumors. cDNA synthesis used a TRAV/TRBV-specific primer set for both chains. TCR amplification involved 15 to 25 PCR cycles with a constant-region primer and V-primer adapter. MiXCR was run by TCRdb on the reads, yielding one entry per CDR3 protein. The sample comprises nearly 7,500 distinct CDR3 sequences, 80% to 90% of which are singletons, and 5% to 6.5% rests with the top ten. V was pared by 6 bases and J by 0 bases, with 11 bases between. The CDR3 consists of 14 residues. In germline, CDR1 is SGHVT, CDR2 SQSDAQ.

The chain recombines TRBV7-4 with TRBJ1-1; no clear D gene. The clonotype originates from a human donor with advanced metastatic prostate, ovarian, gallbladder or colorectal cancer (not recorded which). This table probably holds off-target reads from a library built for another chain. CDR3 sequence (DNA): TGTGCCAGCAGTTTAAACGGCTTGAACACTGAAGCTTTCTTT. Translation gives CASSLNGLNTEAFF. The full variable domain, completed using reference TRBV7-4 and TRBJ1-1, is GAGVSQSPRYKVAKRGRDVALRCDSISGHVTLYWYRQTLGQGSEVLTYSQSDAQRDKSGRPSGRFSAERPERSVSTLKIQRTEQGDSAVYLCASSLNGLNTEAFFGQGTRLTVV.